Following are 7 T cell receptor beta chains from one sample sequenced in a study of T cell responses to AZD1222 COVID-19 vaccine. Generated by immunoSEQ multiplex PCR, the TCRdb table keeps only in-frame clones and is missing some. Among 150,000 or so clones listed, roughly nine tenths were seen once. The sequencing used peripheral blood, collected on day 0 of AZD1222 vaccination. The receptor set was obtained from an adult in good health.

The CDR3 DNA reads as TGTGCCAGCAGTGAATGGTCAGTCTCTGGAAACACCATATATTTT. Its protein product is CASSEWSVSGNTIYF. This chain uses TRBV2 with TRBJ1-3; D gene ambiguous. The CDR3 runs to 15 residues. Trimming removed 2 bases at V and 0 bases at J, with 8 bases between. CDR1 SNHLY and CDR2 FYNNEI come from the germline V gene.

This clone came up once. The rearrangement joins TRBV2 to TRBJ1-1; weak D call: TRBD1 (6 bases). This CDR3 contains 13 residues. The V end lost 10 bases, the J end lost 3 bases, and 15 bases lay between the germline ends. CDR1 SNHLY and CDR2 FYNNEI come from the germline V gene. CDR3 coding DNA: TGTGCCACACTGGGGGCCCACGACACTGAAGCTTTCTTT. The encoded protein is CATLGAHDTEAFF.

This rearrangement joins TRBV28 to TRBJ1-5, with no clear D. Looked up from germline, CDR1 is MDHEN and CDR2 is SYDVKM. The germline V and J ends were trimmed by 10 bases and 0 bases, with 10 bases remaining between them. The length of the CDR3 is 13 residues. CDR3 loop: CATGGGSNQPQHF. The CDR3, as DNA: TGTGCCACCGGAGGAGGTAGCAATCAGCCCCAGCATTTT. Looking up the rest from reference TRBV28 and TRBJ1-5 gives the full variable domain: DVKVTQSSRYLVKRTGEKVFLECVQDMDHENMFWYRQDPGLGLRLIYFSYDVKMKEKGDIPEGYSVSREKKERFSLILESASTNQTSMYLCATGGGSNQPQHFGDGTRLSIL.

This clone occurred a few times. The DNA for the CDR3 is TGTGCCAGCAGTATACGGGACAGATGGCAGAACACCATATATTTT. It encodes CASSIRDRWQNTIYF. The V gene is TRBV28, the J gene TRBJ1-3; TRBD1 aligns across 7 bases. There are 15 residues in the CDR3. With V trimmed by 5 bases and J by 7 bases, 11 bases remained unmatched. Germline lookup yields CDR1 MDHEN and CDR2 SYDVKM.

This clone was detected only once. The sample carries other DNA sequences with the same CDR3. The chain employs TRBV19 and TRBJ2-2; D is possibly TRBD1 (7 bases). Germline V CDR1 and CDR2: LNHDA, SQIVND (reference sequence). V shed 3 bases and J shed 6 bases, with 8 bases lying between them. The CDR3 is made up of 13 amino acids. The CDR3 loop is CASSIRGAGELFF. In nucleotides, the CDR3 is TGTGCCAGTAGTATCAGGGGGGCCGGGGAGCTGTTTTTT.

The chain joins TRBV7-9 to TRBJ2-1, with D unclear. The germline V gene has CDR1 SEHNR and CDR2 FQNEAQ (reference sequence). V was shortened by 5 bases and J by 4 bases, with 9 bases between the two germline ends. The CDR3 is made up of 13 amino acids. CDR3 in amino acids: CASSLDLYNEQFF. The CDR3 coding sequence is TGTGCCAGCAGCCTGGACCTTTACAATGAGCAGTTCTTC.

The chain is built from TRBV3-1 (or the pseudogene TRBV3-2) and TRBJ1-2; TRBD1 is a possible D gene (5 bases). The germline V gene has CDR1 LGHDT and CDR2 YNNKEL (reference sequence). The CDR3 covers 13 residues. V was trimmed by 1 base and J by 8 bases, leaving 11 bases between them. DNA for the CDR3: TGTGCCAGCAGCCAAGGACAGTCGGGGGGCTACACCTTC. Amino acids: CASSQGQSGGYTF.